The 11 T cell receptor beta chains in this list originate from one sample, sequenced in a study of T cells in tumors after PD-1 blockade. Libraries were prepared by immunoSEQ multiplex PCR; TCRdb keeps only in-frame clonotypes and omits some of them. The data show around 11,000 clones, with approximately 61% seen just once and about 12% held by the top ten. The specimen comprised tumor tissue, sampled after anti-PD-1 treatment. The receptors originated from a human donor with basal cell carcinoma.

This clone has a handful of counts. CDR3 sequence (DNA): TGTGCCAGCAGTGCCGGGGGTAGCAATCAGCCCCAGCATTTT. Translation: CASSAGGSNQPQHF. The chain is built from TRBV2 and TRBJ1-5; D is perhaps TRBD1 (5 bases). V was cut by 4 bases and J by 0 bases, with 7 bases left in between. CDR1 and CDR2 (germline): SNHLY, FYNNEI. This CDR3 has 14 residues.

The J gene is TRBJ1-1, the V gene TRBV11-3; D unresolved. The V end was cut by 0 bases, the J end by 1 base, with 6 bases between. The CDR3 sequence is 14 residues long. Germline CDR1 reads SGHNT; CDR2 reads YENEEA. CDR3 in DNA: TGTGCCAGCAGCTTAGAGGTACGGAACACTGAAGCTTTCTTT. It translates to CASSLEVRNTEAFF.

This clone is judged medium-sized. The V call is TRBV29-1, the J call TRBJ2-1, with D tentatively TRBD2 (6 bases). This CDR3 comprises 13 residues. Germline V gene lookup returns CDR1 SQVTM and CDR2 ANQGSEA. V was trimmed by 4 bases and J by 4 bases, leaving 11 bases between them. The CDR3 spells CSVGRDVYNEQFF. The CDR3 DNA reads TGCAGCGTTGGGCGGGACGTATACAATGAGCAGTTCTTC.

V is TRBV3-1 (or the pseudogene TRBV3-2) and J is TRBJ1-1; D gene uncertain. Germline V CDR1 and CDR2: LGHDT, YNNKEL (reference sequence). V dropped 2 bases and J dropped 2 bases, with 6 bases sitting between them. CDR3 length equals 13 residues. Written as DNA, the CDR3 is TGTGCCAGCAGCCAACTTTATAACACTGAAGCTTTCTTT. This encodes CASSQLYNTEAFF.

V gene TRBV19 combines with J gene TRBJ1-6; D is undetermined. The germline V gene encodes CDR1 LNHDA and CDR2 SQIVND (reference sequence). The CDR3 spans 16 residues. V shed 4 bases and J shed 4 bases, with 14 bases lying between them. CDR3 nucleotide sequence: TGTGCCAGTAGTACCCCGGCCTCAGCTTATAATTCACCCCTCCACTTT. It specifies CASSTPASAYNSPLHF.

The J gene is TRBJ2-5, the V gene TRBV5-1, with D perhaps being TRBD1 or TRBD2 (5 bases each). Per the germline V gene, CDR1 is SGHRS and CDR2 is YFSETQ. CDR3 length equals 14 residues. The V and J ends lost 0 bases and 5 bases respectively, with 11 bases between them. The chain's CDR3 is CASSLGGGSETQYF. CDR3 coding DNA: TGCGCCAGCAGCTTGGGTGGGGGATCGGAGACCCAGTACTTC.

The chain combines TRBV6-1 with TRBJ1-2, with TRBD1 matching over 7 bases. The CDR3 runs to 13 residues. Germline lookup yields CDR1 MNHNS and CDR2 SASEGT. Germline trimming cut 5 bases from V and 4 bases from J; bases unmatched to any gene: 4. The CDR3 region has the DNA TGTGCCAGCAGTTTCGGGACAGCCTATGGCTACACCTTC. Translation: CASSFGTAYGYTF.

The chain couples TRBV2 to TRBJ2-1; possibly TRBD1 for D (5 bases). V shed 3 bases and J shed 5 bases, with 5 bases lying between them. This CDR3 is 12 amino acids long. The germline gives CDR1 SNHLY, CDR2 FYNNEI. The CDR3 region has the DNA TGTGCCAGCAGTGAGGACAACAATGAGCAGTTCTTC. This encodes CASSEDNNEQFF. Full variable domain (missing parts from reference TRBV2 and TRBJ2-1): EPEVTQTPSHQVTQMGQEVILRCVPISNHLYFYWYRQILGQKVEFLVSFYNNEISEKSEIFDDQFSVERPDGSNFTLKIRSTKLEDSAMYFCASSEDNNEQFFGPGTRLTVL.

This clone is medium-sized (0.01 to 0.1%) within its sample. The CDR3 spells CASSLGISTEQYF. The CDR3 bases are TGTGCCAGCAGCCTAGGGATTTCCACCGAGCAGTACTTC. This chain uses TRBV5-5 with TRBJ2-7, with D unclear. The length of the CDR3 is 13 residues. The germline CDR1 and CDR2 sequences are SGHKS and YYEKEE (reference sequence). With 4 bases removed from V and 6 bases from J, the gap between germline ends came to 14 bases.

The genes are TRBV7-9 and TRBJ1-4; TRBD1 is a possible D gene (5 bases). The CDR3 runs to 12 residues. V lost 11 bases and J lost 4, with 11 bases in between. Germline CDR1 and CDR2: SEHNR and FQNEAQ (reference sequence). The CDR3 nucleotides read TGTGCCCATGAGGGGAATAATGAAAAACTGTTTTTT. Its protein product is CAHEGNNEKLFF.

The CDR3: CAIRSGQGADTIYF. The CDR3 region has the DNA TGTGCCATCAGGAGCGGACAGGGGGCTGACACCATATATTTT. The chain combines TRBV10-3 with TRBJ1-3; the match to TRBD1 covers 11 bases. Germline CDR1 and CDR2: ENHRY and SYGVKD. The V segment lost 6 bases and the J segment 8 bases; nucleotides outside the gene matches: 6. CDR3 length: 14 amino acids.